The next 10 T cell receptor beta chains were all read from a single sample in a study of T cell repertoires in cytomegalovirus infection. TCRdb re-called the reads with MiXCR, one entry per CDR3 protein. Of 490,000 or so distinct CDR3 sequences in the sample, about 11% were seen once. The sample taken for sequencing was PBMCs. The receptors were gathered from a human donor in good health (CMV status not recorded). Some clones in this sample may be carry-over from other donors' samples.

This clonotype has a count of ten or more. CDR3 protein: CASSARGNSNQPQHF. CDR3 bases: TGTGCCAGCAGCGCTCGGGGTAATAGCAATCAGCCCCAGCATTTT. This chain links TRBV7-2 with TRBJ1-5, with D unclear. V was shortened by 5 bases and J by 0 bases, with 11 bases between the two germline ends. The CDR3 runs to 15 residues. The germline CDR1 and CDR2 sequences are SGHTA and FQGNSA.

This clonotype was detected ten times or more. This chain connects TRBV15 to TRBJ1-2; TRBD1 agrees at 12 bases. J was trimmed by 4 bases and V by 3 bases; bases with no gene match: 3. The CDR3 extends over 15 amino acids. Germline loops: CDR1 LNHNV, CDR2 YYDKDF (reference sequence). CDR3 sequence: CATSSGTGGIYGYTF. The DNA for the CDR3 is TGTGCCACCAGCAGCGGGACAGGGGGCATCTATGGCTACACCTTC.

With regard to this clonotype: This may arise from a read error, as a much more abundant clone is one base away. The chain carries TRBV12-3 or TRBV12-4 and TRBJ1-3; D is unclear. The CDR3 has 17 amino acids. CDR3 in amino acids: CASSLSGQSYSGNTRYF. CDR3 DNA sequence: TGTGCCAGCAGTTTATCGGGTCAAAGCTACTCTGGAAACACCAGATATTTT.

The table lists this clonotype with a few counts. This rearrangement joins TRBV3-1 to TRBJ2-7; tentative D call: TRBD1 (6 bases). Germline V lookup: CDR1 LGHDT, CDR2 YNNKEL (reference sequence). CDR3 length: 16 residues. V was shortened by 0 bases and J by 3 bases, with 15 bases between the two germline ends. CDR3 bases: TGTGCCAGCAGCCAAGATCGACAGGTCTTCTTCTACGAGCAGTACTTC. This sequence encodes CASSQDRQVFFYEQYF.

This chain connects TRBV3-1 to TRBJ2-7; D gene ambiguous. CDR1 is LGHDT and CDR2 is YNNKEL in the germline V gene (reference sequence). The CDR3 runs to 14 residues. The V and J ends lost 4 bases and 6 bases respectively, with 16 bases between them. The CDR3 DNA reads TGTGCCAGCAGCCTCGGACGTGTGGGTCGCGAGCAGTACTTC. Translating gives CASSLGRVGREQYF.

This clonotype showed up just a few times. The rearrangement joins TRBV20-1 to TRBJ2-7; 10 positions match TRBD2. Germline lookup yields CDR1 DFQATT and CDR2 SNEGSKA (reference sequence). Losses at the gene ends were 5 bases for V and 4 bases for J; bases not matched to a gene: 5. The CDR3 runs to 13 residues. CDR3 bases: TGCAGTGCTCCTAGCGGGGGAAGTTACGAGCAGTACTTC. It is translated as CSAPSGGSYEQYF.

This clonotype was picked up many times. The rearrangement links TRBV12-3 or TRBV12-4 to TRBJ2-5; tentatively, D is TRBD1 or TRBD2 (5 bases each). The CDR3 is 14 residues long. Trimming stripped 6 bases from V and 7 bases from J, with 18 bases between. CDR3 loop: CASRRDLTARTQYF. The CDR3, as DNA: TGTGCCAGCAGGAGGGACCTCACAGCCCGGACCCAGTACTTC.

This clonotype was counted ten times or more. This chain joins TRBV18 and TRBJ1-1; the match to TRBD1 covers 10 bases. The CDR3 consists of 14 residues. Germline CDR1 KGHSH, CDR2 LQKENI. Unmatched junction bases numbered 6, after V lost 5 bases and J lost 6 bases. This chain's CDR3 is CASSGQGDGAEAFF. In DNA form, the CDR3 reads TGTGCCAGCTCAGGACAGGGGGACGGCGCTGAAGCTTTCTTT.

The V and J genes are TRBV7-9 and TRBJ2-7, with 8 bases matching TRBD1. The junction had 5 bases not matched to a gene; V was cut back by 5 bases and J by 2 bases. From germline, CDR1 is SEHNR and CDR2 FQNEAQ (reference sequence). The CDR3 contains 14 residues. The CDR3 is CASSLGQATYEQYF. The CDR3 nucleotides read TGTGCCAGCAGCCTGGGACAGGCAACCTACGAGCAGTACTTC.

The V gene is TRBV29-1, the J gene TRBJ2-2; D possibly corresponds to TRBD1 (7 bases). The CDR3 length is 15 residues. Germline CDR1 and CDR2: SQVTM and ANQGSEA. V lost 5 bases and J 4 bases, leaving 17 bases between the germline ends. CDR3 coding DNA: TGCAGCGTTCCTGGAGGGGGCCTCTCCACCGGGGAGCTGTTTTTT. Translated: CSVPGGGLSTGELFF.